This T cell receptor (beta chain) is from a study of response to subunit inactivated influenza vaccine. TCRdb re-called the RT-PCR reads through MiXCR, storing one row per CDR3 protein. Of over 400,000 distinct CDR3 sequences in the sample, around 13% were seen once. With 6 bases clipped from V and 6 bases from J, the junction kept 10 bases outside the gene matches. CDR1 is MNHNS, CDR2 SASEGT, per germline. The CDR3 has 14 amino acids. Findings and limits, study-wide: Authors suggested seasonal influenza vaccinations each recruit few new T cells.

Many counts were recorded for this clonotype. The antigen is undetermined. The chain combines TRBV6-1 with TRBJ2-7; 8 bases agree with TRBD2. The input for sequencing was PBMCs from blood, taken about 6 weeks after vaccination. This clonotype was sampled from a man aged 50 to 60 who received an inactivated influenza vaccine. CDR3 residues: CASRNGGAFSEQYF. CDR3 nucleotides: TGTGCCAGCAGGAACGGGGGGGCGTTTAGCGAGCAGTACTTC.